These 7 T cell receptor beta chains share one sample of origin, sequenced in a study of T-cell reconstitution after alpha-beta-depleted transplantation in children. Unique molecular identifiers were incorporated when the TCRbeta library was constructed. TCRdb independently ran MiXCR on the PCR reads; one entry per CDR3 protein. The repertoire includes around 700,000 distinct CDR3 sequences, over 10% of them detected once, and around 0.8% sits in the top ten. The material was PBMCs, obtained before TCRalphabeta/CD19-depleted stem cell transplant. The source is a girl under 10 years old with congenital amegakaryocytic thrombocytopenia, due to receive a stem cell transplant.

The chain uses TRBV7-2 and TRBJ2-6; the D gene is possibly TRBD2 (5 bases). Germline CDR1 reads SGHTA; CDR2 reads FQGNSA. The CDR3 is 17 residues long. Trimming removed 6 bases at V and 0 bases at J, with 15 bases between. CDR3 in amino acids: CASRRRRGSSGANVLTF. CDR3 nucleotides: TGTGCCAGCAGACGGAGGCGTGGAAGCTCTGGGGCCAACGTCCTGACTTTC.

This clonotype was detected a few times. The gene calls are TRBV5-6 and TRBJ2-5; 13 bases are shared with TRBD2. Germline V lookup: CDR1 SGHDT, CDR2 YYEEEE. The CDR3 runs 16 residues. After removal of 2 bases from V and 3 bases from J, the junction contained 4 bases not matched to a gene. The DNA of the CDR3 is TGTGCCAGCAGCTTACTAGCGGGAGGGCCGGAAGAGACCCAGTACTTC. Translated, it gives CASSLLAGGPEETQYF.

This clonotype was seen a few times. This likely comes from a read error, as the CDR3 has no conserved phenylalanine or tryptophan at its end. It is unclear where the CDR3 begins or ends on the DNA, so no DNA is shown, and the CDR3 is as TCRdb lists it. This CDR3 is CASSLEVAGPLSI. The rearrangement joins TRBV7-8 to TRBJ2-7; TRBD2 is taken as the D call from the table, unchecked against the DNA. The CDR3 is 13 amino acids in total, end residues counted. Looked up from germline, CDR1 is SGHVS and CDR2 is FQNEAQ.

In this sample, this clonotype turned up many times. The V gene is TRBV12-3 or TRBV12-4, the J gene TRBJ2-6; D remains unclear. The V and J ends lost 2 bases and 0 bases respectively, with 8 bases between them. The CDR3 covers 16 residues. CDR3 residues: CASSLWANSGANVLTF. CDR3 coding DNA: TGTGCCAGCAGTTTATGGGCAAACTCTGGGGCCAACGTCCTGACTTTC.

In its sample, this clonotype was seen a few times. CDR3 in amino acids: CASSRHRADEQYF. The CDR3 DNA sequence: TGTGCCAGCAGTCGACACAGGGCCGACGAGCAGTACTTC. The rearrangement joins TRBV6-1 to TRBJ2-7, with a possible D match to TRBD1 (6 bases). CDR1 and CDR2 from the germline V gene are MNHNS and SASEGT. Trimming shortened V by 5 bases and J by 5 bases, and 13 bases separated the two germline ends. The CDR3 is made up of 13 amino acids.

The rearrangement uses TRBV11-1 and TRBJ2-7; D may be TRBD1 (5 bases). The CDR3 consists of 16 residues. Germline values: CDR1 SGHAT, CDR2 FQDESV (reference sequence). Trimming removed 5 bases from V and 0 bases from J, with 17 bases in between. Written as DNA, the CDR3 is TGTGCCAGCAGCCATGACAGTGCTAGGAGCTCCTACGAGCAGTACTTC. Its protein is CASSHDSARSSYEQYF.

This clonotype came up a few times. This chain links TRBV5-5 with TRBJ2-4, with TRBD2 matching over 11 bases. Looked up from germline, CDR1 is SGHKS and CDR2 is YYEKEE (reference sequence). The CDR3 spans 16 residues. Trimming took 5 bases from V and 0 from J; bases not matched to a gene: 4. The CDR3 bases are TGTGCCAGCAGACCTGGACTAGCGGGAGCCAAAAACATTCAGTACTTC. It translates to CASRPGLAGAKNIQYF.